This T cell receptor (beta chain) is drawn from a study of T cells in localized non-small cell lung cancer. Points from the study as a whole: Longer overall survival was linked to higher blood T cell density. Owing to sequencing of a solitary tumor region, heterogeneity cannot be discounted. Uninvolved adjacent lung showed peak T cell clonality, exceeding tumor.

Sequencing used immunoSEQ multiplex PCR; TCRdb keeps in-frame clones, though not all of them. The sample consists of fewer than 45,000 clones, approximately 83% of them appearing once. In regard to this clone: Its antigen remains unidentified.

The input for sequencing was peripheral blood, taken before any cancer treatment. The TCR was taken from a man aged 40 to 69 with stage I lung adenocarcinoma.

The CDR3 DNA sequence: TGTGCCAGCACCTACGGACGGGGGGTGAACTATGGCTACACCTTC. It translates to CASTYGRGVNYGYTF. This chain links TRBV6-6 with TRBJ1-2; D is possibly TRBD1 (5 bases). The CDR3 contains 15 residues. With 7 bases removed from V and 2 bases from J, the gap between germline ends came to 17 bases. Germline CDR1 and CDR2: MNHNY and SVGAGI (reference sequence).